These T cell receptor beta chains were read from a single sample in a study of OX40 agonist ivuxolimab in advanced cancers. Data came from immunoSEQ multiplex PCR; TCRdb stores just in-frame clones and leaves some out. The table includes over 85,000 clones, less than 90% detected once. The input for sequencing was CD4+ or CD8+ T cells sorted from blood, taken in a trial of the OX40 agonist ivuxolimab. The receptors originated from an adult with an advanced solid tumor such as melanoma, head and neck, liver or kidney cancer. CDR3s include the opening cysteine and the closing phenylalanine or tryptophan. D genes are given only for firm matches. Only part of the rows carry a size: once, few, many, or a class if the clone is expanded.

>TRBJ2-3|-|TRBV21-1|-
TGTGCCAGCAGCAAAGTAGATGTGTGTGCCTTACTAGCGGGGGTAACCACAGATACGCAGTATTTT
CASSKVDVCALLAGVTTDTQYF
>TRBJ1-1|-|TRBV7-7|-
TGTGCTAGCAGCTTAGACGGGTTTTCTGAAGCTTTCTTT
CASSLDGFSEAFF
>TRBJ1-2|-|TRBV6-1|-
TGTGCCAGCAGTAGGGGACGGGGGGCGAGGTATGGCTACACCTTC
CASSRGRGARYGYTF
>TRBJ1-3|-|TRBV19|-
TGTGCCAGTAGAACGGTCACCGGGACCGCGGGAAACACCATATATTTT
CASRTVTGTAGNTIYF
>TRBJ1-1|-|TRBV9|-
TGTGCCAGCAGCCCTGCCCCCAGGGCGAACACTGAAGCTTTCTTT
CASSPAPRANTEAFF
>TRBJ1-1|-|TRBV6-1|-
TGTGCCAGCGTCATGAACACTGAAGCTTTCTTT
CASVMNTEAFF
>TRBJ2-1|-|TRBV27|-
TGTGCCAGCAGTTTAAAGGGAAATGAGCAGTTCTTC
CASSLKGNEQFF
>TRBJ2-1|-|TRBV6-5|TRBD1
TGTGCCAGCAGGGACAGGGGGTACAATGAGCAGTTCTTC
CASRDRGYNEQFF
>TRBJ1-3|-|TRBV19|-
TGTGCCAGTATCCTGAACCCTGGGTCCTACTCTGGAAACACCATATATTTT
CASILNPGSYSGNTIYF
>TRBJ2-7|-|TRBV11-2|-
TGTGCCAGCAGCTTAATGTTTAGTTCGGGGTCCTCGTCCTACGAGCAGTACTTC
CASSLMFSSGSSSYEQYF
>TRBJ2-7|-|TRBV6-5|TRBD2
TGTGCCAGCAAAAGACTAGCACGGAGCTACGAGCAGTACTTC
CASKRLARSYEQYF
>TRBJ1-6|-|TRBV11-1|TRBD1
TGTGCCAGCAGCAGAGGGACAGTGGCTTCACCCCTCCACTTT
CASSRGTVASPLHF
>TRBJ1-6|-|TRBV27|-
TGTGCCAGCAGTTTAATCGGGTCACCCCTCCACTTT
CASSLIGSPLHF
>TRBJ2-1|once|TRBV11-2|-
TGTGCCAGCAGCCCTCTATTCCTTAGCTCCTACAATGAGCAGTTCTTC
CASSPLFLSSYNEQFF
>TRBJ2-2|-|TRBV5-1|TRBD2
TGCGCCAGCAGCTCCGGGGAGGGCTTAGAGGAGCTGTTTTTT
CASSSGEGLEELFF
>TRBJ1-1|-|TRBV27|TRBD1
TGTGCCAGCAGTTCTGGGACAGGGCTGGGGACCACTGAAGCTTTCTTT
CASSSGTGLGTTEAFF